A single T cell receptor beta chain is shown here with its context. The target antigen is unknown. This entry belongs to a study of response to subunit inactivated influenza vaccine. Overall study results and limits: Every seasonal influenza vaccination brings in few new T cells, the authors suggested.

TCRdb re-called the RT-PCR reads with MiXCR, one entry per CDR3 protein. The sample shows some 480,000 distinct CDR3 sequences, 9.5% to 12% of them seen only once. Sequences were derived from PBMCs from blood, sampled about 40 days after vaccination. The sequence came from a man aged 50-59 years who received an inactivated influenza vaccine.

CDR3 DNA: TGTGCCAGCAGCTTAGTTAGCCGTGGGAGCGAGCAGTACTTC. Its translation: CASSLVSRGSEQYF. The gene calls are TRBV7-9 and TRBJ2-7, with D possibly TRBD2 on 5 matching bases. CDR3 size: 14 residues. Between the trimmed V and J ends, which lost 1 base and 6 bases, there was a span of 13 bases. CDR1 and CDR2 (germline): SEHNR, FQNEAQ (reference sequence).